Listed here are 21 T cell receptor beta chains from one sample, sequenced in a study of blood T cells in healthy people across ages. Sample-barcoded 5' priming and a J-beta primer mix drove a second PCR of roughly 7 to 11 cycles. TCRdb independently ran MiXCR on the 5' RACE reads; one entry per CDR3 protein. The sample lists about 830,000 distinct CDR3 sequences; roughly 64% were seen once. The material sequenced was blood. These receptors all come from a man younger than 45 in good health.

This clonotype has at least ten counts. Its ends do not fully match the called genes, so a read error is possible. CDR3 sequence: CASSFSSDTQYF. The DNA of the CDR3 is TGCGCCAGCAGCTTTTCATCAGATACGCAGTATTTT. This chain connects TRBV7-2 to TRBJ2-3; no reliable D call. In germline, CDR1 is SGHTA, CDR2 FQGNSA. The CDR3 consists of 12 residues.

CDR3 sequence (DNA): TGTGCCAGCAGTCCAGGCGGGGGGCCAAGCACAGATACGCAGTATTTT. Protein product: CASSPGGGPSTDTQYF. The chain combines TRBV28 with TRBJ2-3, with 8 bases fitting TRBD2. CDR3 length equals 16 residues. Trimming removed 5 bases from V and 0 bases from J; junction bases left unmatched: 7. Germline V gene sequence: CDR1 MDHEN, CDR2 SYDVKM.

This rearrangement joins TRBV29-1 to TRBJ1-1; D is perhaps TRBD1 (6 bases). The ends were cut back, 6 bases at V and 1 base at J, with 12 bases in the middle. The CDR3 contains 13 residues. Germline assignment: CDR1 SQVTM and CDR2 ANQGSEA. The DNA for the CDR3 is TGCAGCGTCTGGACAGCGACGAACACTGAAGCTTTCTTT. The encoded protein is CSVWTATNTEAFF.

The V gene is TRBV2, the J gene TRBJ2-7; D gene uncertain. The V gene's germline CDR1 is SNHLY and CDR2 FYNNEI. V was pared by 5 bases and J by 2 bases, with 19 bases between. This CDR3 contains 16 residues. In DNA form, the CDR3 reads TGTGCCAGCAGTAAAGACTCCCTGGGGTTTACCTACGAGCAGTACTTC. Amino acids: CASSKDSLGFTYEQYF. Based on the CDR3 plus reference TRBV2 and TRBJ2-7, the full variable domain is EPEVTQTPSHQVTQMGQEVILRCVPISNHLYFYWYRQILGQKVEFLVSFYNNEISEKSEIFDDQFSVERPDGSNFTLKIRSTKLEDSAMYFCASSKDSLGFTYEQYFGPGTRLTVT.

The DNA for the CDR3 is TGCAGTGCGAGACTAGCGGGAGTTGTGGAGACCCAGTACTTC. This sequence encodes CSARLAGVVETQYF. The chain is built from TRBV20-1 and TRBJ2-5; 12 positions match TRBD2. The J segment lost 5 bases and the V segment lost 6 bases, leaving 7 bases of the junction unmatched. The germline V gene has CDR1 DFQATT and CDR2 SNEGSKA (reference sequence). The CDR3 has 14 amino acids.

This chain links TRBV20-1 with TRBJ2-7; maybe TRBD1 (5 bases). In germline, CDR1 is DFQATT, CDR2 SNEGSKA (reference sequence). Trimming removed 3 bases at V and 3 bases at J, with 15 bases between. CDR3 length: 14 amino acids. The CDR3 is CSARIWTTDYEQYF. DNA for the CDR3: TGCAGTGCTAGGATTTGGACAACCGACTACGAGCAGTACTTC.

The V gene is TRBV20-1, the J gene TRBJ2-7; the D is unclear. Trimming took 3 bases from V and 1 from J, leaving 7 bases between them. The CDR3 contains 12 residues. The germline V gene encodes CDR1 DFQATT and CDR2 SNEGSKA (reference sequence). This chain's CDR3 is CSARDESYEQYF. CDR3 sequence (DNA): TGCAGTGCTAGGGACGAATCCTACGAGCAGTACTTC.

The chain uses TRBV12-3 or TRBV12-4 and TRBJ2-1; possibly TRBD1 for D (6 bases). The CDR3 totals 14 residues. With 3 bases removed from V and 6 bases from J, the gap between germline ends came to 12 bases. This CDR3 reads CASSLRGHGNEQFF. The CDR3 DNA reads as TGTGCCAGCAGTTTGAGGGGACACGGCAATGAGCAGTTCTTC.

V and J are TRBV3-1 and TRBJ2-5; D is unclear. Germline assignment: CDR1 LGHDT and CDR2 YNNKEL (reference sequence). Trimming removed 5 bases from V and 0 bases from J, with 13 bases in between. CDR3 length equals 15 residues. The CDR3 reads CASSVSELNQETQYF. The DNA for the CDR3 is TGTGCCAGCAGCGTTTCCGAACTTAACCAAGAGACCCAGTACTTC.

This clonotype turned up a few times. The V gene is TRBV3-1, the J gene TRBJ2-7; 10 bases line up with TRBD2. J was trimmed by 1 base and V by 4 bases; bases with no gene match: 7. The CDR3 extends over 16 amino acids. The germline V gene has CDR1 LGHDT and CDR2 YNNKEL (reference sequence). CDR3 residues: CASSPQAGGRSYEQYF. The CDR3 region has the DNA TGTGCCAGCAGCCCTCAAGCGGGGGGGCGGTCCTACGAGCAGTACTTC.

The chain links TRBV12-3 or TRBV12-4 to TRBJ2-3; D unclear. The CDR3 loop spans 12 amino acids. Between the trimmed V and J ends, which lost 6 bases and 7 bases, there was a span of 11 bases. CDR3 bases: TGTGCCAGCAGACTGAGAGCTTATACGCAGTATTTT. This encodes CASRLRAYTQYF.

On this clonotype: One end of the junction varies from germline; a read error may be responsible. The rearrangement links TRBV20-1 to TRBJ2-4, with TRBD1 identical over 9 bases. Germline V gives CDR1 DFQATT, CDR2 SNEGSKA (reference sequence). CDR3 length equals 14 residues. The chain's CDR3 is CSAQRRQGVNVQYF. DNA for the CDR3: TGCAGTGCTCAAAGACGACAGGGGGTAAACGTTCAGTACTTC.

Regarding this clonotype: A read error may account for a junction end that differs from germline. The chain combines TRBV6-6 with TRBJ2-7; D may be TRBD1 (5 bases). The CDR3 sequence is 14 residues long. Per germline, CDR1 MNHNY and CDR2 SVGAGI (reference sequence). This chain's CDR3 is CASIYFSAGYEQYF. The CDR3 nucleotides are TGTGCCAGCATTTACTTCTCGGCAGGGTACGAGCAGTACTTC.

This clonotype was seen a handful of times. The J gene is TRBJ1-1, the V gene TRBV27, with 7 nucleotides matching TRBD1. Germline V gene data show CDR1 as MNHEY and CDR2 as SMNVEV (reference sequence). The CDR3 contains 14 residues. V lost 2 bases, J lost 4 bases, and 4 bases stayed unmatched. For the CDR3, the DNA is TGTGCCAGCAGTTTAGAGGGGGCCGGCACTGAAGCTTTCTTT. Its translation: CASSLEGAGTEAFF.

This clonotype was seen more than once but under ten times. This rearrangement joins TRBV6-2 or TRBV6-3 to TRBJ1-5, with 8 nucleotides matching TRBD1. Trimming at V came to 6 bases and at J to 5 bases, leaving 3 bases not matched to a gene. Germline V CDR1 and CDR2: MNHEY, SVGEGT. The CDR3 consists of 13 residues. DNA of the CDR3: TGTGCCAGCAGCCGGACAGGGTATCAGCCCCAGCATTTT. As protein: CASSRTGYQPQHF.

This clonotype was counted many times. The V call is TRBV7-2, the J call TRBJ2-3, with D unclear. Deletions cut 2 bases from V and 6 bases from J, with 12 bases between. CDR1 SGHTA and CDR2 FQGNSA come from the germline V gene. The CDR3 extends over 14 amino acids. CDR3 sequence: CASSLWVSSDTQYF. CDR3 DNA sequence: TGTGCCAGCAGCTTATGGGTTAGCTCGGATACGCAGTATTTT.

The chain links TRBV29-1 to TRBJ2-3, with 7 bases that match TRBD1. Losses at the gene ends were 4 bases for V and 12 bases for J; bases not matched to a gene: 13. CDR3 length: 13 amino acids. CDR1 and CDR2 (germline): SQVTM, ANQGSEA. CDR3 sequence reads: CSVATGVRGEQYF. Written as DNA, the CDR3 is TGCAGCGTTGCTACAGGGGTCCGCGGAGAACAGTATTTT.

The genes are TRBV15 and TRBJ2-5, with TRBD1 matching 9 bases. The CDR3 contains 16 residues. CDR1 and CDR2 from the germline V gene are LNHNV and YYDKDF (reference sequence). V shed 3 bases, J shed 11 bases, and the junction held 16 bases outside the gene matches. CDR3 loop: CATSSQIRDRAQEQYF. CDR3 DNA: TGTGCCACCAGCAGCCAGATCAGGGACAGGGCGCAAGAGCAGTACTTC.

Note on this clonotype: One end of the junction is discordant with germline, which a read error may explain. The J gene is TRBJ1-4, the V gene TRBV19; tentatively, D is TRBD1 (5 bases). This CDR3 has 12 amino acids. CDR1 and CDR2 from the germline V gene are LNHDA and SQIVND (reference sequence). The CDR3 loop reads CASGTGGEILFF. In DNA form, the CDR3 reads TGTGCCAGTGGGACCGGCGGTGAAATACTGTTTTTT.

There are many counts of this clonotype. The rearrangement joins TRBV29-1 to TRBJ2-7, with 12 bases fitting TRBD1. Germline V CDR1 and CDR2: SQVTM, ANQGSEA. J lost 4 bases, V lost 3 bases, and 1 base had no gene match. The CDR3 extends over 13 amino acids. CDR3 protein: CSVEGQGAYEQYF. In DNA, the CDR3 is TGCAGCGTTGAGGGACAGGGGGCTTACGAGCAGTACTTC.

J is TRBJ2-1 and V is TRBV29-1; possibly TRBD1 or TRBD2 for D (7 bases each). Between the trimmed V and J ends, which lost 3 bases and 4 bases, there was a span of 31 bases. This CDR3 comprises 20 residues. Germline V gene sequence: CDR1 SQVTM, CDR2 ANQGSEA. Here the CDR3 DNA reads TGCAGCGTTGAGCCCCGATCAGGCGGGAGAGGGGGCTCTGATTACAATGAGCAGTTCTTC. Encoded protein: CSVEPRSGGRGGSDYNEQFF.